These T cell receptor beta chains were read from a single sample in a study of blood T cell repertoires in COVID-19. Sequenced by immunoSEQ multiplex PCR; TCRdb stores in-frame clones only, minus some. Among fewer than 400,000 clones listed, around 83% were seen once. Sequencing input: peripheral blood. Receptors originate from a man aged 25 to 40 with active or convalescent COVID-19. Both conserved end residues are part of each CDR3. D genes are given only for firm matches. Clone size, where shown, is once, few, many, or a class for clones that have expanded.

d_gene: NA; abundance: NA; v_gene: TRBV27; j_gene: TRBJ1-5; CDR3nt: TGTGCCAGCAGTCCCAGATCCCCGCAGCAGCCCCAGCATTTT; CDR3aa: CASSPRSPQQPQHF
d_gene: NA; abundance: NA; v_gene: TRBV7-6; j_gene: TRBJ2-5; CDR3nt: TGTGCCAGCAGCCCCCGACATAGCGGAAAAGAGACCCAGTACTTC; CDR3aa: CASSPRHSGKETQYF
d_gene: NA; abundance: NA; v_gene: TRBV18; j_gene: TRBJ2-7; CDR3nt: TGTGCCAGCTCACCCTTCGGGTACGAGCAGTACTTC; CDR3aa: CASSPFGYEQYF
d_gene: NA; abundance: NA; v_gene: TRBV30; j_gene: TRBJ1-5; CDR3nt: TGTGCCTGGAGTGATGGCATCCGACACCAGCATTTT; CDR3aa: CAWSDGIRHQHF
d_gene: NA; abundance: NA; v_gene: TRBV19; j_gene: TRBJ2-7; CDR3nt: TGTGCCAGTGGGGAGCGGCTCGAGCAGTACTTC; CDR3aa: CASGERLEQYF
d_gene: TRBD1; abundance: NA; v_gene: TRBV2; j_gene: TRBJ1-1; CDR3nt: TGTGCCAGCAGGGGGACAGAAGGAACTGAAGCTTTCTTT; CDR3aa: CASRGTEGTEAFF
d_gene: NA; abundance: NA; v_gene: TRBV9; j_gene: TRBJ1-1; CDR3nt: TGTGCCAGCAGCCCCCTAGAGAGGGCCGGTATGAACACTGAAGCTTTCTTT; CDR3aa: CASSPLERAGMNTEAFF
d_gene: NA; abundance: once; v_gene: TRBV15; j_gene: TRBJ2-5; CDR3nt: TGTGCCACCAGCAGAGATAGAGCTAATCAAGAGACCCAGTACTTC; CDR3aa: CATSRDRANQETQYF
d_gene: TRBD2; abundance: NA; v_gene: TRBV4-2; j_gene: TRBJ2-3; CDR3nt: TGTGCCAGCAGCCCGGCTAGCGGGCAGACAGATACGCAGTATTTT; CDR3aa: CASSPASGQTDTQYF
d_gene: NA; abundance: NA; v_gene: TRBV7-8; j_gene: TRBJ1-5; CDR3nt: TGTGCCAGCAGCTCCCGGACAGTTAGCAATCAGCCCCAGCATTTT; CDR3aa: CASSSRTVSNQPQHF
d_gene: TRBD1; abundance: few; v_gene: TRBV4-2; j_gene: TRBJ1-4; CDR3nt: TGTGCCAGCAGCCGCACCGGGACAGAGAATGAAAAACTGTTTTTT; CDR3aa: CASSRTGTENEKLFF
d_gene: NA; abundance: NA; v_gene: TRBV7-9; j_gene: TRBJ1-1; CDR3nt: TGTGCCAGCAGCTACCCCCTGGGCCACACTGAAGCTTTCTTT; CDR3aa: CASSYPLGHTEAFF
d_gene: NA; abundance: NA; v_gene: TRBV5-1; j_gene: TRBJ1-1; CDR3nt: TGCGCCAGCAGCTTGGAAGGGGGAGCCACTGAAGCTTTCTTT; CDR3aa: CASSLEGGATEAFF
d_gene: NA; abundance: NA; v_gene: TRBV1; j_gene: TRBJ1-5; CDR3nt: TGCACCAGCAGCCAGAGTATTACAGGGACCCATCTCAATCAGCCCCAGCATTTT; CDR3aa: CTSSQSITGTHLNQPQHF
d_gene: TRBD2; abundance: NA; v_gene: TRBV7-8; j_gene: TRBJ2-3; CDR3nt: TGTGCCAGCAGCTTACTAGGACTAGCGGGTACTAGCACAGATACGCAGTATTTT; CDR3aa: CASSLLGLAGTSTDTQYF
d_gene: TRBD1; abundance: NA; v_gene: TRBV18; j_gene: TRBJ1-1; CDR3nt: TGTGCCAGCTCACTCACCGGGACAGGGCCGAACACTGAAGCTTTCTTT; CDR3aa: CASSLTGTGPNTEAFF
d_gene: NA; abundance: NA; v_gene: TRBV6-5; j_gene: TRBJ2-5; CDR3nt: TGTCGGACGGAGGGCCGGGGGGAGACCCAGTACTTC; CDR3aa: CRTEGRGETQYF
d_gene: TRBD1; abundance: NA; v_gene: TRBV30; j_gene: TRBJ1-2; CDR3nt: TGTGCCGGAGTGGACAGGGCCTATGGCTACACCTTC; CDR3aa: CAGVDRAYGYTF
d_gene: NA; abundance: NA; v_gene: TRBV7-9; j_gene: TRBJ2-2; CDR3nt: TGTGCCAGCAGCTTAGGGCGGACACGACGTGTTTTT; CDR3aa: CASSLGRTRRVF
d_gene: NA; abundance: NA; v_gene: TRBV6-4; j_gene: TRBJ2-2; CDR3nt: TGTGCCAGCTCAGCCAGGGCCGCCGGGGAGCTGTTTTTT; CDR3aa: CASSARAAGELFF
d_gene: NA; abundance: NA; v_gene: TRBV6-5; j_gene: TRBJ1-2; CDR3nt: TGTGCCAGCAGAAGGACAGAGAACTATGGCTACACCTTC; CDR3aa: CASRRTENYGYTF
d_gene: NA; abundance: NA; v_gene: TRBV6-2/TRBV6-3; j_gene: TRBJ2-3; CDR3nt: TGTGCCAGCAGTTACTCACTTTCCGCAGATACGCAGTATTTT; CDR3aa: CASSYSLSADTQYF
d_gene: TRBD1; abundance: NA; v_gene: TRBV3-1/TRBV3-2; j_gene: TRBJ2-7; CDR3nt: TGTGCCAGCAGCCAGAGGACAGGGAACTACGAGCAGTACTTC; CDR3aa: CASSQRTGNYEQYF
d_gene: NA; abundance: NA; v_gene: TRBV6-5; j_gene: TRBJ1-2; CDR3nt: TGTGCCAGCGGGGCATACAGGGTTGGCTACACCTTC; CDR3aa: CASGAYRVGYTF
d_gene: TRBD1; abundance: NA; v_gene: TRBV2; j_gene: TRBJ1-1; CDR3nt: TGTGCCAGCAGTGTCGGGACAGGGCTTGACACTGAAGCTTTCTTT; CDR3aa: CASSVGTGLDTEAFF